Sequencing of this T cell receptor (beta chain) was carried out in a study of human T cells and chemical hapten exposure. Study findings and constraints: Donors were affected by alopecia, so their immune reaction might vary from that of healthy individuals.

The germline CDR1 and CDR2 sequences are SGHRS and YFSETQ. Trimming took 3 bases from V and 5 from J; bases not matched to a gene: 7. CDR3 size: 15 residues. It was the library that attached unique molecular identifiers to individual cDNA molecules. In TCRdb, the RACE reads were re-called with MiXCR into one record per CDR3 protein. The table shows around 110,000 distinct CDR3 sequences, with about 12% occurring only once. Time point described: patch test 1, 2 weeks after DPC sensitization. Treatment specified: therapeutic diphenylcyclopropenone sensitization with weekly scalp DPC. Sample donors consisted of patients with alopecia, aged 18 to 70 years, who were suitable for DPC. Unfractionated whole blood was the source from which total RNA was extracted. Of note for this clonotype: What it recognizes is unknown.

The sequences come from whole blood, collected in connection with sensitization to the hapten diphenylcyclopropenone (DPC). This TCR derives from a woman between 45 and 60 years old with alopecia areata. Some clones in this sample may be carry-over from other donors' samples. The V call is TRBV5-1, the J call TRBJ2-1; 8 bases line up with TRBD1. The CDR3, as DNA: TGCGCCAGCAGCTCCGGACAGGGTAGGGACAATGAGCAGTTCTTC. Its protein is CASSSGQGRDNEQFF.